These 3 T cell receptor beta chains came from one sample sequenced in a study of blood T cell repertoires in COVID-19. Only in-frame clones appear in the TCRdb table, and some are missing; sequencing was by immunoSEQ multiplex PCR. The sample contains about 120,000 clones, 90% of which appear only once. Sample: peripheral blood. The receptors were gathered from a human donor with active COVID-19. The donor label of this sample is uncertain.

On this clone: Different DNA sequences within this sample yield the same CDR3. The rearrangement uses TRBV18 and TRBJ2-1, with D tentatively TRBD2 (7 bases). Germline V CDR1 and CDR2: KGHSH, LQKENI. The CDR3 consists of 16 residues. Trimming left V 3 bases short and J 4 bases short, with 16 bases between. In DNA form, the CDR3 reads TGTGCCAGCTCACCCTTAGGGGGGGGCAGTTACAATGAGCAGTTCTTC. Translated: CASSPLGGGSYNEQFF.

The CDR3 nucleotides are TGTGCCAGCTCACCCCGGACAGGGGTCGGAGGGACCGGGGAGCTGTTTTTT. Its protein is CASSPRTGVGGTGELFF. This chain joins TRBV18 and TRBJ2-2; TRBD1 agrees at 9 bases. The junction had 10 bases not matched to a gene; V was cut back by 3 bases and J by 5 bases. Germline V gene sequence: CDR1 KGHSH, CDR2 LQKENI. There are 17 residues in the CDR3.

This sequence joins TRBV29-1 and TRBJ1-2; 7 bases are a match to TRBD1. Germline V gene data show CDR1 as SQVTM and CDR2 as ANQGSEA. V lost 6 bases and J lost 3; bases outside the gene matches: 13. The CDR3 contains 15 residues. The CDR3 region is CSVETGTGLYYGYTF. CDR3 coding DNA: TGCAGCGTGGAGACAGGGACGGGTTTATACTATGGCTACACCTTC. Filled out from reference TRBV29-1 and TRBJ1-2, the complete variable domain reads SAVISQKPSRDICQRGTSLTIQCQVDSQVTMMFWYRQQPGQSLTLIATANQGSEATYESGFVIDKFPISRPNLTFSTLTVSNMSPEDSSIYLCSVETGTGLYYGYTFGSGTRLTVV.